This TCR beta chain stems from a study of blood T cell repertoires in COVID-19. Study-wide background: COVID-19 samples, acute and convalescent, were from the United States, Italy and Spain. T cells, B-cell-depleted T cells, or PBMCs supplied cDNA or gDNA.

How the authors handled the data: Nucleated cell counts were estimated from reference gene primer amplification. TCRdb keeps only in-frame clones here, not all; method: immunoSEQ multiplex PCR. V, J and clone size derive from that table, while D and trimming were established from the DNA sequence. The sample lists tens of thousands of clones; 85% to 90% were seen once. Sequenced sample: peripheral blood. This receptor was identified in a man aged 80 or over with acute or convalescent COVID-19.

As DNA, the CDR3 is TGTGCCAGTAGTATAGTCAGGGGGCAGACCGGGGAGCTGTTTTTT. It yields the protein CASSIVRGQTGELFF. The chain uses TRBV19 and TRBJ2-2, with 8 bases aligning to TRBD1. Trimming took 1 base from V and 5 from J; bases not matched to a gene: 3. Germline V gene lookup returns CDR1 LNHDA and CDR2 SQIVND (reference sequence). The CDR3 length is 15 residues.